Given below is one T cell receptor (beta chain) in context. Produced via immunoSEQ multiplex PCR; TCRdb's table is partial and in-frame only. Of some 150,000 clones in the sample, approximately 91% are singletons; the top ten hold 4.9%. This CDR3 has 15 residues. Trimming removed 1 base from V and 10 bases from J, with 14 bases in between. Germline values: CDR1 LGHDT, CDR2 YNNKEL (reference sequence). This record comes from a study of control samples from healthy donors and cancer patients. The TCR originated in a man under 40 in good health. The V gene is TRBV3-1 (or the pseudogene TRBV3-2), the J gene TRBJ1-6; TRBD1 might be the D (5 bases). Sequenced: blood. CDR3: CASSQGGVIRSPLHF. The CDR3 DNA sequence: TGTGCCAGCAGCCAAGGGGGCGTGATACGATCACCCCTCCACTTT.